This note documents a single TCR beta chain sequence. Its cognate antigen is unknown. This record belongs to a study of Graves' ophthalmopathy and Graves' hyperthyroidism. Study at large: At the time of initial diagnosis and before any treatment, peripheral blood was collected. Findings and limits, study-wide: Most thyroid clonotypes expanded beyond 0.001 frequency were also found in blood.

The study amplified TCR beta CDR3 regions using RNA transcripts. First-round RT-PCR with HTBI primers preceded a second-round multiplex PCR. MiXCR, applied by TCRdb to the multiplex PCR reads, yields one record per CDR3 protein. The sample has hundreds of thousands of distinct CDR3 sequences, approximately 15% seen once. Hyperthyroidism cases were recent diagnoses of under 2 months' duration in people aged 18 to 65. Germline loops: CDR1 KGHSH, CDR2 LQKENI. V was shortened by 4 bases and J by 7 bases, with 17 bases between the two germline ends. The CDR3 runs to 14 residues. The sequence came from a woman in her late teens or twenties with stable Graves' hyperthyroidism. The chain combines TRBV18 with TRBJ2-7; TRBD1 or TRBD2 may be the D gene (5 bases each). The sample consisted of peripheral blood. CDR3 region: CASSRTGGRGEQYF. The DNA of the CDR3 is TGTGCCAGCTCACGAACAGGTGGCAGAGGGGAGCAGTACTTC.